Presented here are 12 T cell receptor beta chains from one specimen sequenced in a study of a mutant IDH1 vaccine in newly diagnosed glioma. These receptors lack a known antigen. Time point indicated: week 11, during vaccination. With topical imiquimod, each dose of the vaccine consisted of 300 ug of mutant IDH1 20-mer peptide. Libraries were prepared by immunoSEQ multiplex PCR; TCRdb keeps only in-frame clonotypes and omits some of them. This sample carries some 60,000 clones, 84% of them seen once, and the ten largest clones take roughly 3.5%. This specimen consisted of PBMCs, obtained from a glioma patient whose treatment included an IDH1 peptide vaccine. Every receptor here comes from a man aged 25 to 45 with glioma.

The chain couples TRBV7-9 to TRBJ2-1; 12 nucleotides match TRBD2. This CDR3 is built from 13 residues. After removal of 4 bases from V and 14 bases from J, the junction contained 6 bases not matched to a gene. Germline V gene lookup returns CDR1 SEHNR and CDR2 FQNEAQ (reference sequence). The CDR3 reads CASSSLAGGREFF. The CDR3 nucleotides read TGTGCCAGCAGCTCGCTAGCGGGAGGGCGGGAGTTCTTC.

This chain links TRBV7-9 with TRBJ1-3; D ambiguous. The V gene lost 4 bases and the J gene lost 0 bases, with 10 bases spanning the gap. CDR3 length: 15 residues. Germline V gene sequence: CDR1 SEHNR, CDR2 FQNEAQ (reference sequence). The CDR3 protein is CASSSESRSGNTIYF. The CDR3 region has the DNA TGTGCCAGCAGCTCAGAAAGTCGCTCTGGAAACACCATATATTTT.

CDR3 sequence: CASSKFGGPTNEKLFF. CDR3 in DNA: TGTGCCAGCAGCAAATTCGGCGGTCCAACTAATGAAAAACTGTTTTTT. This rearrangement joins TRBV21-1 to TRBJ1-4. TRBV21-1 is a pseudogene segment. CDR3 size: 16 residues.

The chain is built from TRBV28 and TRBJ2-7; D is tentatively TRBD1 or TRBD2 (5 bases each). CDR1 and CDR2 (germline): MDHEN, SYDVKM. V lost 3 bases to trimming and J lost 2 bases, with 11 bases between them. This CDR3 contains 14 residues. CDR3 amino acids: CASSFGGRAYEQYF. In nucleotides, the CDR3 is TGTGCCAGCAGTTTTGGGGGACGAGCCTACGAGCAGTACTTC.

The rearrangement joins TRBV19 to TRBJ2-5; TRBD1 aligns across 11 bases. The germline gives CDR1 LNHDA, CDR2 SQIVND (reference sequence). This CDR3 region has 16 residues. Trimming removed 8 bases from V and 1 base from J; junction bases left unmatched: 9. CDR3 bases: TGTGCCAGTGGGGTCGGGGGACAGGGGGTCCAAGAGACCCAGTACTTC. Translation: CASGVGGQGVQETQYF.

V gene TRBV5-4 combines with J gene TRBJ2-7, with 9 bases that match TRBD1. Germline assignment: CDR1 SGHNT and CDR2 YYREEE (reference sequence). The junction had 6 bases not matched to a gene; V was cut back by 2 bases and J by 3 bases. The CDR3 runs to 15 residues. CDR3 in amino acids: CASSFSGQGIYEQYF. The CDR3 DNA follows: TGTGCCAGCAGCTTCTCGGGACAGGGTATCTACGAGCAGTACTTC.

The chain has TRBV21-1 and TRBJ2-5; the table's D gene call, TRBD1, was not cross checked with the DNA. TRBV21-1 corresponds to a pseudogene. This CDR3 has 17 amino acids. The CDR3 loop reads CASRPPLDRAHPQTQYF. The CDR3 bases are TGTGCCAGCAGACCCCCCTTGGACAGGGCACATCCCCAGACCCAGTACTTC.

With regard to this clone: A read error may account for a junction end that differs from germline. The rearrangement uses TRBV11-2 and TRBJ1-2; D is uncertain. Germline CDR1 reads SGHAT; CDR2 reads FQNNGV. The CDR3 loop spans 13 amino acids. The CDR3 sequence: CASSLDRATPTYF. CDR3 in DNA: TGTGCCAGCAGCTTAGATAGGGCCACGCCAACTTACTTC.

The J gene is TRBJ1-1, the V gene TRBV15, with 7 positions matching TRBD1. Germline V gives CDR1 LNHNV, CDR2 YYDKDF (reference sequence). With V trimmed by 5 bases and J by 4 bases, 10 bases remained unmatched. This CDR3 comprises 15 residues. The CDR3 nucleotides are TGTGCCACCAGCCCGGTGGGACAGACGGGCACTGAAGCTTTCTTT. Residues: CATSPVGQTGTEAFF.

The chain uses TRBV28 and TRBJ1-3; D not resolved. This CDR3 has 15 amino acids. V lost 2 bases, J lost 0 bases, and 8 bases lay in between. The germline gives CDR1 MDHEN, CDR2 SYDVKM. The CDR3 reads CASSLGVLSGNTIYF. CDR3 coding DNA: TGTGCCAGCAGTTTAGGAGTCCTCTCTGGAAACACCATATATTTT.

With regard to this clone: Other DNA sequences in this specimen translate into the identical CDR3. V gene TRBV18 combines with J gene TRBJ2-7; D unresolved. The V end was cut by 3 bases, the J end by 0 bases, with 9 bases between. This CDR3 spans 14 amino acids. Germline CDR1 KGHSH, CDR2 LQKENI. CDR3 amino acids: CASSPGLVSYEQYF. The CDR3 nucleotides are TGTGCCAGCTCACCCGGTTTGGTCTCCTACGAGCAGTACTTC.

CDR3 sequence reads: CASTGLADQETQYF. DNA for the CDR3: TGCGCCAGCACTGGACTAGCGGACCAAGAGACCCAGTACTTC. The chain is built from TRBV10-2 and TRBJ2-5; the match to TRBD2 covers 10 bases. V was pared by 7 bases and J by 0 bases, with 2 bases of the junction left unmatched. The CDR3 spans 14 residues. CDR1 is WSHSY and CDR2 is SAAADI in the germline V gene.